These 5 T cell receptor beta chains came from one sample sequenced in a study of cytomegalovirus exposure and HLA in healthy donors listed by TCRdb under 2017. The protocol used for the library was the immunoSEQ multiplex PCR assay. For the multiplex PCR, a mixture combining 60 forward primers for TCR Vbeta segments and 13 reverse primers for TCR Jbeta segments was used. Here the immuneACCESS table is served through TCRdb, limited to in-frame sequences with V and J called. Missing clones are a known gap in these copies; in checked studies unresolved V genes cover under half, and the rest lacks a known reason. The sample table shows under 110,000 clones, and roughly 70% are seen once. The ten largest make up 2.5% to 3.5% of the sample. Sequencing was carried out using PBMCs. The receptors here all came from a male donor in good health and CMV-seropositive.

The chain joins TRBV7-9 to TRBJ1-1, with a possible D match to TRBD1 (5 bases). Trimming pared 6 bases from V and 2 bases from J, leaving 13 bases between. Germline V CDR1 and CDR2: SEHNR, FQNEAQ (reference sequence). The CDR3 extends over 14 amino acids. The CDR3: CASSTGHGNTEAFF. The DNA for the CDR3 is TGTGCCAGCAGTACAGGACACGGTAACACTGAAGCTTTCTTT.

The chain couples TRBV7-2 to TRBJ1-5; 8 bases align to TRBD1. The V gene end was trimmed by 3 bases and the J gene end by 4 bases; junction bases not matched to a gene: 5. Germline values: CDR1 SGHTA, CDR2 FQGNSA. The CDR3 spans 15 residues. The CDR3 reads CASSFSRDRNQPQHF. For the CDR3, the DNA is TGTGCCAGCAGCTTTTCCCGGGACAGGAATCAGCCCCAGCATTTT.

The chain uses TRBV4-3 and TRBJ2-3; 11 nucleotides line up with TRBD2. Germline V gene lookup returns CDR1 LGHNA and CDR2 YSLEER. The V segment lost 5 bases and the J segment 6 bases; nucleotides outside the gene matches: 7. The CDR3 is made up of 15 amino acids. The CDR3 sequence is CASSELAGGGDTQYF. CDR3 sequence (DNA): TGCGCCAGCAGCGAATTAGCGGGAGGGGGGGATACGCAGTATTTT.

V is TRBV9 and J is TRBJ2-7; D ambiguous. The CDR3 length is 13 residues. Germline V gene data show CDR1 as SGDLS and CDR2 as YYNGEE. Trimming cost V 4 bases and J 2 bases, with 10 bases left between them. The CDR3 here is CASSPSGPYEQYF. Here the CDR3 DNA reads TGTGCCAGCAGCCCCTCCGGTCCCTACGAGCAGTACTTC.

V is TRBV29-1 and J is TRBJ2-7; 7 nucleotides line up with TRBD1. The CDR3 loop spans 12 amino acids. CDR1 is SQVTM, CDR2 ANQGSEA, per germline. With V trimmed by 5 bases and J by 7 bases, 8 bases remained unmatched. CDR3 in DNA: TGCAGCGTTAGGACAGGCCATGTGGAGCAGTACTTC. Its translation: CSVRTGHVEQYF.